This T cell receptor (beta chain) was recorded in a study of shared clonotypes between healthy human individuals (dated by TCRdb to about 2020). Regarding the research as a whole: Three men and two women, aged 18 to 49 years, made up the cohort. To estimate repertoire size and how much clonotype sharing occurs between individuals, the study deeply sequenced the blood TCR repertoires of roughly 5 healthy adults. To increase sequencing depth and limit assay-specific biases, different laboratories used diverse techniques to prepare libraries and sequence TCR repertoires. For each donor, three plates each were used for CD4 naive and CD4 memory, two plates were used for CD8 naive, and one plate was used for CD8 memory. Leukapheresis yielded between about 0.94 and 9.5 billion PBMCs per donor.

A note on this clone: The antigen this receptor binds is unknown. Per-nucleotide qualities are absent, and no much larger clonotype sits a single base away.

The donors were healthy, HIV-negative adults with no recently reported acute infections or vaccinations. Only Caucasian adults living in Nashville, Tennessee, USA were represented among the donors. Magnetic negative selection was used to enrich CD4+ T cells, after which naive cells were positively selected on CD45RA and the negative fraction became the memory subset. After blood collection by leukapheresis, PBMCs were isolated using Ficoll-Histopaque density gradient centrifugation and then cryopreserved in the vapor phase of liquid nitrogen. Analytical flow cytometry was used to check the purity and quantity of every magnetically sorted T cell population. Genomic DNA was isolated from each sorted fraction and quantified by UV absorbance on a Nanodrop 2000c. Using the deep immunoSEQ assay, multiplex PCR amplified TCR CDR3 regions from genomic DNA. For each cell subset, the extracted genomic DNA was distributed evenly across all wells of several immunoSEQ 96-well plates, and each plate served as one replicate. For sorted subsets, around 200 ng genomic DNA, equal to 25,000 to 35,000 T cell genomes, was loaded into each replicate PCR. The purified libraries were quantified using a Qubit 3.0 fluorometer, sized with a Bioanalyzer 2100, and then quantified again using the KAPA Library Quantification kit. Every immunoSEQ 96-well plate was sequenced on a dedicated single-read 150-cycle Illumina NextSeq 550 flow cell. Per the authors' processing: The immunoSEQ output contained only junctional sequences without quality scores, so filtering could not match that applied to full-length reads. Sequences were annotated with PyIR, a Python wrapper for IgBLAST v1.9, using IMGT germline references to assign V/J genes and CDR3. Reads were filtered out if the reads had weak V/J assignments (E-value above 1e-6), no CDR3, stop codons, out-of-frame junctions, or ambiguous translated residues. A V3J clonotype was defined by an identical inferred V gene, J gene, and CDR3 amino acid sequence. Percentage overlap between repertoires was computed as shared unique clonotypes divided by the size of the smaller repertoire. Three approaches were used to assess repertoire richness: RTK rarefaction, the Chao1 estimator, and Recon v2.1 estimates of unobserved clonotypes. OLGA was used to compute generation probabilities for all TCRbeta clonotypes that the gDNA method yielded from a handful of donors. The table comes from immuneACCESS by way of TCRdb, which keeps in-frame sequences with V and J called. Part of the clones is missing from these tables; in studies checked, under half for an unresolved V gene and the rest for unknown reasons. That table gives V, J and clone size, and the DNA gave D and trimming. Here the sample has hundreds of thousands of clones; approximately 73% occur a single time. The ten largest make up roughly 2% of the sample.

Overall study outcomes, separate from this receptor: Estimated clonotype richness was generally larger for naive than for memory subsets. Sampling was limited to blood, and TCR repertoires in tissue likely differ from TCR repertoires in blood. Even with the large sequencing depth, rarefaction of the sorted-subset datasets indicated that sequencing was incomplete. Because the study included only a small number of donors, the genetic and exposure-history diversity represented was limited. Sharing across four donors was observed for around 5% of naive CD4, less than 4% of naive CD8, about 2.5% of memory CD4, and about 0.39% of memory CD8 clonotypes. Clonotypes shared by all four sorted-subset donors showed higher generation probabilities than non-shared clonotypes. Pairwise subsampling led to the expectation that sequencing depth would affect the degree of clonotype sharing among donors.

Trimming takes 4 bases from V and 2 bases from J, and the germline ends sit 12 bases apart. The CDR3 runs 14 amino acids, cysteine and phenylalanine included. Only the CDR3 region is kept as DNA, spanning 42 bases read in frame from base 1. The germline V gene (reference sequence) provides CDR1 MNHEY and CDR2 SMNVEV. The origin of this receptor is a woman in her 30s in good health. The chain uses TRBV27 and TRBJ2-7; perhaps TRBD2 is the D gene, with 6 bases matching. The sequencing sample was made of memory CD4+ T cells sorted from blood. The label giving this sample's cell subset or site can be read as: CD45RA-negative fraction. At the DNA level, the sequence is TGTGCCAGCAGTTGGGGACTCGGGACCTACGAGCAGTACTTC. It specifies CASSWGLGTYEQYF.